Each of the 8 T cell receptor beta chains below was sequenced from the same sample in a study of blood T cell repertoires in COVID-19. Generated by immunoSEQ multiplex PCR, the TCRdb table keeps only in-frame clones and is missing some. The sample records 200,000 to 250,000 clones, less than 90% being singletons. Sequencing was done on a sample of PBMCs or T cells enriched from blood (not recorded which). The origin of the receptors is a woman aged 45-65 years in a cohort exposed to, infected with or recovered from COVID-19 (not recorded which).

The chain uses TRBV6-5 and TRBJ2-7; 8 bases agree with TRBD1. The CDR3 is made up of 14 amino acids. CDR1 MNHEY and CDR2 SVGAGI come from the germline V gene. Losses at the gene ends were 4 bases for V and 5 bases for J; bases not matched to a gene: 7. Here the CDR3 reads CASSWTGPPDEQYF. In DNA, the CDR3 is TGTGCCAGCAGTTGGACAGGGCCCCCGGACGAGCAGTACTTC.

In DNA, the CDR3 is TGTGCCAGTAGTATGTGGTCCGAGGAATTCAATGGCTACACCTTC. Protein sequence: CASSMWSEEFNGYTF. The J gene is TRBJ1-2, the V gene TRBV19; D not resolved. Between the trimmed V and J ends, which lost 3 bases and 6 bases, there was a span of 17 bases. CDR1 is LNHDA and CDR2 is SQIVND in the germline V gene (reference sequence). This CDR3 spans 15 amino acids.

The chain carries TRBV2 and TRBJ1-1; weak D call: TRBD1 (5 bases). Trimming took off 5 bases at V and 0 bases at J, with 7 bases between the two ends. CDR1 is SNHLY, CDR2 FYNNEI, per germline. The CDR3 has 13 residues. The CDR3 spells CASSRTLNTEAFF. The CDR3 nucleotides are TGTGCCAGCAGTAGGACACTGAACACTGAAGCTTTCTTT.

The chain uses TRBV27 and TRBJ2-2; 8 bases match TRBD2. Germline V lookup: CDR1 MNHEY, CDR2 SMNVEV (reference sequence). The CDR3 contains 15 residues. J was trimmed by 6 bases and V by 4 bases; bases with no gene match: 7. The DNA for the CDR3 is TGTGCCAGCAGTTACAGCGGGAGAGTAGCCGGGGAGCTGTTTTTT. Encoded protein: CASSYSGRVAGELFF.

The gene calls are TRBV9 and TRBJ1-2; tentative D call: TRBD1 (6 bases). Germline CDR1 is SGDLS and CDR2 is YYNGEE. The CDR3 consists of 16 residues. Trimming took off 2 bases at V and 7 bases at J, with 21 bases between the two ends. The CDR3 DNA is TGTGCCAGCAGCGTCCTAGGGGGAGCCTCAGACGGTGGCTACACCTTC. Its protein is CASSVLGGASDGGYTF.

This chain joins TRBV7-2 and TRBJ1-1, with 12 bases lining up with TRBD1. The CDR3 length is 17 residues. CDR1 is SGHTA and CDR2 is FQGNSA in the germline V gene. Trimming removed 5 bases from V and 4 bases from J; junction bases left unmatched: 11. This chain's CDR3 is CASSHRDRGLFGTEAFF. The DNA of the CDR3 is TGTGCCAGCAGCCATAGGGACAGGGGGCTTTTCGGCACTGAAGCTTTCTTT.

As DNA, the CDR3 is TGCAGCGTTGACAGTTCTAGCGGGGGTCTTGAGCAGTTCTTC. Amino acid sequence: CSVDSSSGGLEQFF. This chain uses TRBV29-1 with TRBJ2-1; 10 bases match TRBD2. This CDR3 contains 14 residues. The junction had 8 bases not matched to a gene; V was cut back by 3 bases and J by 9 bases. Germline lookup yields CDR1 SQVTM and CDR2 ANQGSEA.

CDR3 in amino acids: CASSHGRRVYEQYF. In DNA form, the CDR3 reads TGTGCCAGCAGCCATGGGAGAAGGGTCTACGAGCAGTACTTC. The chain combines TRBV3-1 (or the pseudogene TRBV3-2) with TRBJ2-7; D may be TRBD2 (5 bases). This CDR3 is 14 amino acids long. From germline, CDR1 is LGHDT and CDR2 YNNKEL (reference sequence). Trimming shortened V by 3 bases and J by 3 bases, and 12 bases separated the two germline ends.